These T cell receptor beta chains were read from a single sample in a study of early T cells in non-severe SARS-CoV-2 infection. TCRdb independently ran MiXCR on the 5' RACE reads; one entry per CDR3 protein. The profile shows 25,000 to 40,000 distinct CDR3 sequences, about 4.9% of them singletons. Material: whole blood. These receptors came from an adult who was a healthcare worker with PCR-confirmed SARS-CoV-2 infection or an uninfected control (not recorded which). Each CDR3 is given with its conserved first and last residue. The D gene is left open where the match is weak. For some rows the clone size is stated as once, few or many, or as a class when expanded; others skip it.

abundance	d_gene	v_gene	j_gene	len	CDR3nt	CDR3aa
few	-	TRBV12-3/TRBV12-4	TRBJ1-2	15	TGTGCCAGCAGCCCCCGACTGTCTGAGGCCTATGGCTACACCTTC	CASSPRLSEAYGYTF
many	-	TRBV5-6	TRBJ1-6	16	TGTGCCAGCAGCCAGACTACAGGAATACTTAATTCACCCCTCCACTTT	CASSQTTGILNSPLHF
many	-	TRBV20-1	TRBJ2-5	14	TGCAGTGCTCGTCCCGGGACGGGGCAAGAGACCCAGTACTTC	CSARPGTGQETQYF
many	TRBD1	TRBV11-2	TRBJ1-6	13	TGTGCCAGCAGCTTGGGGACAGGGATGCCCCTCCACTTT	CASSLGTGMPLHF
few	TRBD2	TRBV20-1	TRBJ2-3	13	TGCAGTGCTCGGACTAGCGGGCTAGATACGCAGTATTTT	CSARTSGLDTQYF
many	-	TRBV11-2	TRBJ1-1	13	TGTGCCAGCAGCTTGTCCCCAGAGAGGGGAGCTTTCTTT	CASSLSPERGAFF
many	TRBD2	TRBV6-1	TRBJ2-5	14	TGTGCCAGCACGGGTGGGAGGGCCACCGAGACCCAGTACTTC	CASTGGRATETQYF
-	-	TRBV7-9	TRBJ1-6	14	TGTGCCAGCAGCTTAACAAACTATAATTCACCCCTCCACTTT	CASSLTNYNSPLHF
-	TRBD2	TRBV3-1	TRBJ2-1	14	TGTGCCAGCAGCCCCGGACTAGGTAGCTATGAGCAGTTCTTC	CASSPGLGSYEQFF
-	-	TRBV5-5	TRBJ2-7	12	TGTGCCAGCAGCCAGGACAAATACGAGCAGTACTTC	CASSQDKYEQYF
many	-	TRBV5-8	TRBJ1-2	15	TGTGCCAGCAGCTTATTACCCGGGGGTAACTATGGCTACACCTTC	CASSLLPGGNYGYTF
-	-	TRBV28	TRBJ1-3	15	TGTGCCAGCAGTTCCACGACCTCCAGGGAAAACACCATATATTTT	CASSSTTSRENTIYF
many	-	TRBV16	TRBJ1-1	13	TGTGCCAGCAGCCAATCACGGAACACTGAAGCTTTCTTT	CASSQSRNTEAFF
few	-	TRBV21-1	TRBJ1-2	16	TGTGCCAGCAGCAAAGCGGGGAAGCCCTGGAACGATGGCTACACCTTC	CASSKAGKPWNDGYTF
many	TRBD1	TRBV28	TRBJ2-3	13	TGTGCCAGCAGTCCGACAGGGTCAGATACGCAGTATTTT	CASSPTGSDTQYF
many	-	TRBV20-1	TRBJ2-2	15	TGCAGTGCTAGACAGATTAGGCCGAACACCGGGGAGCTGTTTTTT	CSARQIRPNTGELFF
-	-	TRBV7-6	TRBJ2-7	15	TGTGCCAGCAGCTTAATCCAGGGAGTCATCCACGAGCAGTACTTC	CASSLIQGVIHEQYF